This T cell receptor beta chain was sequenced in a study of T cells in Graves' hyperthyroidism and ophthalmopathy. Study information: The blood sample was taken at first diagnosis, before treatment began.

Overall study results and limits: Most thyroid clonotypes expanded above 0.001 appeared in blood too.

V was pared by 0 bases and J by 3 bases, with 6 bases between. The CDR3 contains 13 residues. Germline CDR1 reads MDHEN; CDR2 reads SYDVKM. Orbital computed tomography, thyroid ultrasound, serum thyroxine and TRAb, and clinical symptoms together informed the diagnoses. The source of the PBMCs was around 9 ml of fresh peripheral blood. This clonotype was seen ten or more times. Its cognate antigen is unknown. Using RNA transcripts as the source, TCR beta CDR3 regions were amplified. The HTBI primer set drove a first-round RT-PCR of the TCR CDR3. TCRdb processed the multiplex PCR reads anew with MiXCR; each CDR3 protein has one entry. Among hundreds of thousands of distinct CDR3 sequences listed, about 20% were seen once.

This receptor was identified in a young man with Graves' ophthalmopathy. The sample taken for sequencing was blood. The chain is built from TRBV28 and TRBJ2-7; no firm D call. In DNA form, the CDR3 reads TGTGCCAGCAGTTTATGGGAAAGCTACGAGCAGTACTTC. This encodes CASSLWESYEQYF.